This T cell receptor (beta chain) was captured by sequencing in a study of STAT5B mutations in CD4+ large granular lymphocyte leukemia. V trimming: 4 bases; J trimming: 1 base; junction bases outside the gene matches: 15. CDR3 length: 21 amino acids. Germline V gene data show CDR1 as SGDLS and CDR2 as YYNGEE. Some clones are missing from TCRdb's copy, which holds only in-frame ones; the method was immunoSEQ multiplex PCR. The sample lists about 38,000 clones, more than 70% seen once, with 0.55% in the top ten. The chain employs TRBV9 and TRBJ2-3, with 16 nucleotides matching TRBD2. This TCR was recovered from a human donor in good health. Sequences were obtained from CD4+ T cells from blood buffy coats. The CDR3: CASSPQSAWGLAGGGTDTQYF. The CDR3 coding sequence is TGTGCCAGCAGCCCTCAAAGCGCTTGGGGACTAGCGGGGGGGGGCACAGATACGCAGTATTTT.